This record covers a single T cell receptor beta chain. Additional DNA sequences in this sample encode the identical CDR3. With 0 bases removed from V and 1 base from J, the gap between germline ends came to 4 bases. Germline-derived CDR1 and CDR2 are GTSNPN and SVGIG (reference sequence). The CDR3 runs 12 residues. The data were obtained in a study of blood T cell repertoires in COVID-19. Methods used by the authors: Reference gene primer amplification gave nucleated cell count estimates. Generated by immunoSEQ multiplex PCR, the TCRdb table keeps only in-frame clones and is missing some. That table supplies the V and J calls and clone size; D and trimming were determined from the DNA. The top ten hold roughly a sixth of the sample, which has 120,000 or so clones, about four fifths seen once.

The receptor was isolated from a man aged 25-45 years with COVID-19, enrolled during active disease. Sequences were obtained from peripheral blood. This chain uses TRBV30 with TRBJ2-7, with D hard to call. The CDR3 DNA reads TGTGCCTGGAGTGTGCAGTCCTACGAGCAGTACTTC. It yields the protein CAWSVQSYEQYF.